The T cell receptor beta chain under discussion was sequenced for a study of blood T cells in healthy people across ages. Overall study: About one barcoded beta molecule per two T cells came from capture by template switching.

This clonotype was seen more than once but under ten times. What it binds is not known. The CDR3 sequence is 13 residues long. V was shortened by 5 bases and J by 7 bases, with 15 bases between the two germline ends. Germline V gene lookup returns CDR1 DFQATT and CDR2 SNEGSKA (reference sequence). Findings and limits, study-wide: Per million T cells, TCR beta diversity dropped about linearly as age rose.

A second PCR, run for roughly 6 to 11 cycles, used a sample-barcoded 5' primer plus a J-beta primer mix. Every cDNA was tagged by a template-switch adaptor with 12 random nucleotides. Any given sample supplied a minimum of 2.5 million CDR3-containing paired-end reads. TCRdb re-derived calls from the 5' RACE reads in MiXCR, one entry per CDR3 protein. The sample consists of 1.5 million to 2 million distinct CDR3 sequences, 35% to 50% of them appearing once. The chain is built from TRBV20-1 and TRBJ1-5; D ambiguous. Sequencing used blood. This TCR was sampled from a human donor in good health. CDR3 protein: CSARPGGNQPQHF. The CDR3 DNA reads as TGCAGTGCTCGGCCGGGAGGTAACCAGCCCCAGCATTTT.